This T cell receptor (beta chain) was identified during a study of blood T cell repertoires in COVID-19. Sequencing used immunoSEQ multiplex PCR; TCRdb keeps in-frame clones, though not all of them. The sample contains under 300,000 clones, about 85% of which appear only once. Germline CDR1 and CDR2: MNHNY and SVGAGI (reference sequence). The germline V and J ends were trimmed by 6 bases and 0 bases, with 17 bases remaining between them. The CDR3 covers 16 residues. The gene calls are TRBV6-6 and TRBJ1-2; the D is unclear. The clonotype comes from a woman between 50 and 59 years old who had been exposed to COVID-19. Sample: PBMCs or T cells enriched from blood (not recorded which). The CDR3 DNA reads TGTGCCAGCAGCCCCCCGCGAGGATCCCCTAACTATGGCTACACCTTC. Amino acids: CASSPPRGSPNYGYTF.